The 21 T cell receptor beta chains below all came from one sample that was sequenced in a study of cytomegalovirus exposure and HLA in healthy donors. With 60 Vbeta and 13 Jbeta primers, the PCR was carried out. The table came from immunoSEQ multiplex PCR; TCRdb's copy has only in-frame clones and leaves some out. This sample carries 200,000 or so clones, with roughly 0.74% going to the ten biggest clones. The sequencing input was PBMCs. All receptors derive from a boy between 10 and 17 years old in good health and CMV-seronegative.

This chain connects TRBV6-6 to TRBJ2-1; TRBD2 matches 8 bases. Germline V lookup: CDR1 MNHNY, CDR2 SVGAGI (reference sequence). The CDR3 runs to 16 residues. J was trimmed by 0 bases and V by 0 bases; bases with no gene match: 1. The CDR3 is CASSYSGGDSYNEQFF. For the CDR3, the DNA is TGTGCCAGCAGTTACTCCGGGGGGGACTCCTACAATGAGCAGTTCTTC.

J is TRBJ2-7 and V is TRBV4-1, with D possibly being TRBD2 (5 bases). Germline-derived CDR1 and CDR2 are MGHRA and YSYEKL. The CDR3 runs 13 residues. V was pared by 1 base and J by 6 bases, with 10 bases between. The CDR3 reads CASSQVGLREQYF. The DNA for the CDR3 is TGCGCCAGCAGCCAAGTTGGACTGCGCGAGCAGTACTTC.

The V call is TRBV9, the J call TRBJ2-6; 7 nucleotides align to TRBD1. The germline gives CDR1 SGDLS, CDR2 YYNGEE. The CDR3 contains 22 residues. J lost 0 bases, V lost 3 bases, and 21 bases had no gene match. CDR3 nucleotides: TGTGCCAGCAGCGAACACAGGGGACCTGATAGAACCTTTACCTCTGGGGCCAACGTCCTGACTTTC. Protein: CASSEHRGPDRTFTSGANVLTF. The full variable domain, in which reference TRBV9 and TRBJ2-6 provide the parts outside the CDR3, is DSGVTQTPKHLITATGQRVTLRCSPRSGDLSVYWYQQSLDQGLQFLIQYYNGEERAKGNILERFSAQQFPDLHSELNLSSLELGDSALYFCASSEHRGPDRTFTSGANVLTFGAGSRLTVL.

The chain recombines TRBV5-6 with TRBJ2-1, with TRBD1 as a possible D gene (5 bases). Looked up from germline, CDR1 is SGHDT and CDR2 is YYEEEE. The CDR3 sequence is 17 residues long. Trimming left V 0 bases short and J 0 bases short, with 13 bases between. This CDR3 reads CASSLGYRSSSYNEQFF. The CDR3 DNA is TGTGCCAGCAGCTTGGGCTACAGGAGTAGCTCCTACAATGAGCAGTTCTTC.

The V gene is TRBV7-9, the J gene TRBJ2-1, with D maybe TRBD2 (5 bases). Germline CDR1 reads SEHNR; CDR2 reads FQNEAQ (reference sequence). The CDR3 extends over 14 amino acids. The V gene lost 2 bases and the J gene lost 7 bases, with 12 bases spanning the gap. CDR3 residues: CASSLNFPGNEQFF. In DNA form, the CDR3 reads TGTGCCAGCAGCTTAAACTTCCCGGGGAATGAGCAGTTCTTC. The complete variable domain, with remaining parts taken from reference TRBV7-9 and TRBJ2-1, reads DTGVSQNPRHKITKRGQNVTFRCDPISEHNRLYWYRQTLGQGPEFLTYFQNEAQLEKSRLLSDRFSAERPKGSFSTLEIQRTEQGDSAMYLCASSLNFPGNEQFFGPGTRLTVL.

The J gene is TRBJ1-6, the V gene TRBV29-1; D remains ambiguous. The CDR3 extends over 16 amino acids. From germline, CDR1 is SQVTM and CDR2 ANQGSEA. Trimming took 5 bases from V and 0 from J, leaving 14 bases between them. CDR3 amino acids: CSVRGSLGSYNSPLHF. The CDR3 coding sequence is TGCAGCGTTCGAGGGTCCCTTGGCTCCTATAATTCACCCCTCCACTTT.

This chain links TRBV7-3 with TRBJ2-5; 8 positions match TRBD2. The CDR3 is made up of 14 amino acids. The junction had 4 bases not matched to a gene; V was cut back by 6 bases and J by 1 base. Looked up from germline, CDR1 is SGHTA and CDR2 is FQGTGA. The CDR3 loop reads CASSNRGGQETQYF. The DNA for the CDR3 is TGTGCCAGCAGTAATCGGGGGGGCCAAGAGACCCAGTACTTC.

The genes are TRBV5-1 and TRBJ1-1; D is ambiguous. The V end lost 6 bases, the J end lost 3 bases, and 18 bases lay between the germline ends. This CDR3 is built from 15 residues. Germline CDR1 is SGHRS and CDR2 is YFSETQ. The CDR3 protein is CASTPSIYLDTEAFF. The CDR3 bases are TGCGCCAGCACCCCCTCAATCTATCTGGACACTGAAGCTTTCTTT.

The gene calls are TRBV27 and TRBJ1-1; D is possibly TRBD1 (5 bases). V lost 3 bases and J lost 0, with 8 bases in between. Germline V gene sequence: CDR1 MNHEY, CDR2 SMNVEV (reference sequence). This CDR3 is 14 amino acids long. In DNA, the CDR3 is TGTGCCAGCAGTTTCGCAGGGCTGAACACTGAAGCTTTCTTT. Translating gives CASSFAGLNTEAFF.

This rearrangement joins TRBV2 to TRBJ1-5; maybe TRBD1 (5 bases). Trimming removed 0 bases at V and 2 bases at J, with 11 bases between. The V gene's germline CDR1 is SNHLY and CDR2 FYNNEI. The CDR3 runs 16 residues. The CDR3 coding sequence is TGTGCCAGCAGTGAAGCTCGGGGGAGAGGCAATCAGCCCCAGCATTTT. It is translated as CASSEARGRGNQPQHF.

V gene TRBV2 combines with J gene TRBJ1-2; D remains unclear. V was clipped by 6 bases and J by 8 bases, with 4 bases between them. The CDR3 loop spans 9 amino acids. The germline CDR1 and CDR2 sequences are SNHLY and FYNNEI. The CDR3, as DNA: TGTGCCAGCAGGGGCGGCTACACCTTC. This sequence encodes CASRGGYTF.

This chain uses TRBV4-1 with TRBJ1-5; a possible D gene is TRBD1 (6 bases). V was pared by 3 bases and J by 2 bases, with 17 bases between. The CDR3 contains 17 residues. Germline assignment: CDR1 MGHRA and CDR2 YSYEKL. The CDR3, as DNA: TGCGCCAGCAGCCAGATTGACAGGCCCTTAGGCAATCAGCCCCAGCATTTT. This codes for CASSQIDRPLGNQPQHF.

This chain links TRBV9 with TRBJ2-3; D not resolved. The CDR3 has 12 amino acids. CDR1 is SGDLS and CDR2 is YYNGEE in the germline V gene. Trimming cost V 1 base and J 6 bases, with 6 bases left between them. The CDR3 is CASSVYGDTQYF. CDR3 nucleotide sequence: TGTGCCAGCAGCGTATACGGTGATACGCAGTATTTT.

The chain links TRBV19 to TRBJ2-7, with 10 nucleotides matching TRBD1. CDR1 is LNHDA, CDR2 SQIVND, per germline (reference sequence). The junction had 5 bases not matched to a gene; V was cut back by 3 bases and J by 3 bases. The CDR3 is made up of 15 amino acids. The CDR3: CASSIGWDRGYEQYF. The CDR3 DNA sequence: TGTGCCAGTAGTATTGGTTGGGACAGGGGCTACGAGCAGTACTTC.

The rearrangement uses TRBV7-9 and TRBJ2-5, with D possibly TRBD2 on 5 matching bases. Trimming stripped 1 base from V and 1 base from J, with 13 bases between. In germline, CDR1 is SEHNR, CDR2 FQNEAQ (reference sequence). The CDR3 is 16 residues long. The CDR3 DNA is TGTGCCAGCAGCTTAGAACTCACTAGGTCCCAAGAGACCCAGTACTTC. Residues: CASSLELTRSQETQYF.

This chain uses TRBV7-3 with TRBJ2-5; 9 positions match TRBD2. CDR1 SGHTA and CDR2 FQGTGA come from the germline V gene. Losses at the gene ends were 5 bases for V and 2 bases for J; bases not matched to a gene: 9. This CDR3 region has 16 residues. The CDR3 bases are TGTGCCAGCAGCCTGTCGGGAAGCGGGGGGCAAGAGACCCAGTACTTC. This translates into CASSLSGSGGQETQYF.

CDR3 bases: TGCGCCAGCAGCCAAGACCGGACTAGCGGGGGCACAGATACGCAGTATTTT. Encoded protein: CASSQDRTSGGTDTQYF. The V call is TRBV4-3, the J call TRBJ2-3, with 12 bases aligning to TRBD2. V trimming: 0 bases; J trimming: 1 base; junction bases outside the gene matches: 2. The germline gives CDR1 LGHNA, CDR2 YSLEER. The CDR3 is made up of 17 amino acids.

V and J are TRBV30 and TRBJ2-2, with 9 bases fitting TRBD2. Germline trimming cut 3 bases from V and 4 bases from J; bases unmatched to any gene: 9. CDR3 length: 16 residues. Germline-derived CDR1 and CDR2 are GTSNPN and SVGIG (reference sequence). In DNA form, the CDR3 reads TGTGCCTGGAGGTCGGCGGGGGGGCCTGGCACCGGGGAGCTGTTTTTT. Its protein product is CAWRSAGGPGTGELFF.

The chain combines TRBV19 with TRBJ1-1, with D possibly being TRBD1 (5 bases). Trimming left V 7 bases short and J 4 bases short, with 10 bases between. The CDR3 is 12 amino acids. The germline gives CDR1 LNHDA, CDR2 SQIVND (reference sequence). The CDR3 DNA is TGTGCCAGTAACACAGGACCCACTGAAGCTTTCTTT. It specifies CASNTGPTEAFF.

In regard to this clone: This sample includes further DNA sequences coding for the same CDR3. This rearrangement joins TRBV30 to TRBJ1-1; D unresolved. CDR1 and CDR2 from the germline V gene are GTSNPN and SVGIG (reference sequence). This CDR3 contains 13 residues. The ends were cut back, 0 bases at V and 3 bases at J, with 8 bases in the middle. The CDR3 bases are TGTGCCTGGAGTGTATTAGGAGACACTGAAGCTTTCTTT. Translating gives CAWSVLGDTEAFF. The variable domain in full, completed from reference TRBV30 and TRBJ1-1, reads SQTIHQWPATLVQPVGSPLSLECTVEGTSNPNLYWYRQAAGRGLQLLFYSVGIGQISSEVPQNLSASRPQDRQFILSSKKLLLSDSGFYLCAWSVLGDTEAFFGQGTRLTVV.

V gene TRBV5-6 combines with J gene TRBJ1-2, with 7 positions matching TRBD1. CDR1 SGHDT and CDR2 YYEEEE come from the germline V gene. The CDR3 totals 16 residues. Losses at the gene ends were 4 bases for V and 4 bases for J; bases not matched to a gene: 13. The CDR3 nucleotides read TGTGCCAGCAGCCTGATAAGGGGACAGAAGGTCTATGGCTACACCTTC. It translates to CASSLIRGQKVYGYTF.